The source of this T cell receptor beta chain is a study of blood T cells in healthy people across ages. Study-level points and caveats: Older age coincided with a roughly linear decline in TCR beta diversity per million T cells. Estimates of diversity drawn from one million T cells were considered underestimates. TCR beta diversity tracked closely with naive T cell percentage.

A second PCR, run for about 6 to 11 cycles, used a sample-barcoded 5' primer plus a J-beta primer mix. Every sample gave at least 2.5 million paired-end reads containing CDR3. MiXCR was run by TCRdb on the 5' RACE reads, yielding one entry per CDR3 protein. The sample lists 700,000 or so distinct CDR3 sequences, over 40% occurring once. Note on this clonotype: No antigen is known for it.

Trimming pared 3 bases from V and 2 bases from J, leaving 14 bases between. CDR3 size: 15 residues. Germline V gene lookup returns CDR1 MDHEN and CDR2 SYDVKM. The receptor was isolated from a man at least 80 years old in good health. The V call is TRBV28, the J call TRBJ2-7, with a possible D match to TRBD2 (5 bases). Sequenced input: blood. The CDR3 spells CASSFQRLPAYEQYF. CDR3 nucleotide sequence: TGTGCCAGCAGTTTCCAAAGACTACCCGCCTACGAGCAGTACTTC. The whole variable domain, filled in from reference TRBV28 and TRBJ2-7, reads DVKVTQSSRYLVKRTGEKVFLECVQDMDHENMFWYRQDPGLGLRLIYFSYDVKMKEKGDIPEGYSVSREKKERFSLILESASTNQTSMYLCASSFQRLPAYEQYFGPGTRLTVT.